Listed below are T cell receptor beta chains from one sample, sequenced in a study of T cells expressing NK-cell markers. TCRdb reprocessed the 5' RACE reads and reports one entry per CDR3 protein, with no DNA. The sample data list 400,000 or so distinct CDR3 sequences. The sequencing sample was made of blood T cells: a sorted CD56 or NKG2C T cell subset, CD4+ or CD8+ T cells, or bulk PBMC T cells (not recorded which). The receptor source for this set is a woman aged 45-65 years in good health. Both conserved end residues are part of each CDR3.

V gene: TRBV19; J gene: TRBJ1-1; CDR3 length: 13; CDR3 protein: CASSSGTAITPFF
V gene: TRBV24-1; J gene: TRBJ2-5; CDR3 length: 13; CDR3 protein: CATQRTGRETQYF
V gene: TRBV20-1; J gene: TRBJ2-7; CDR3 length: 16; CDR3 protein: CSARDLAGGRADEQYF
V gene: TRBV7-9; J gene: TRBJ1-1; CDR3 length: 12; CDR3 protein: CASSLVAVAPFF
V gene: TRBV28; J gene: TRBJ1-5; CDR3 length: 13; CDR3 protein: CASISDGISPQHF
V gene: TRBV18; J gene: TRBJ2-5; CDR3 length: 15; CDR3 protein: CASSRSGGNQETQYF
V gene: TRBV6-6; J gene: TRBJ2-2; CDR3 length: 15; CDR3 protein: CASSDPSGGTGELFF
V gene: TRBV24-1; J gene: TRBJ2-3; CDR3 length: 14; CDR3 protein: CATLGISSTDTQYF
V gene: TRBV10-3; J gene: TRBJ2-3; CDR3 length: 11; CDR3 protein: CASYGVDTQYF
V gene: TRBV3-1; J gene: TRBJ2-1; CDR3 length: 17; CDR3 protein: CASSRSAGLAGEDEQFF
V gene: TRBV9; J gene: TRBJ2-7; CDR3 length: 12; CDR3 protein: CASSVGTGEQYF
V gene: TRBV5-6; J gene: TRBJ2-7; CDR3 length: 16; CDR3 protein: CASSLEGQGIDYEQYF
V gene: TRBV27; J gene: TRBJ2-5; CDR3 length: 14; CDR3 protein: CASSATGQGKTQYF
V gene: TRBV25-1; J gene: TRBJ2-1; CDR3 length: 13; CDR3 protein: CASSEGTYNEQFF
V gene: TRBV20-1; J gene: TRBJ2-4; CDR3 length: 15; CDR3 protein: CSATPLTGANEVQYF
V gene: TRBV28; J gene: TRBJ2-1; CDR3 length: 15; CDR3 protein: CASSTLGTAYNEQFF
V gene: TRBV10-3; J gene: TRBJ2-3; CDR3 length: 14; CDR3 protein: CAISGLASTDTQYF
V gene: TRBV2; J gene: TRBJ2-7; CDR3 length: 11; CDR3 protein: CASSRVYEQYF
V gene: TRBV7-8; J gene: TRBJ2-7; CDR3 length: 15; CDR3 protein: CASSGRGPGSYEQYF
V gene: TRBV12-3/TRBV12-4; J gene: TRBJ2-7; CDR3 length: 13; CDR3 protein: CASSFNLGRGQYF
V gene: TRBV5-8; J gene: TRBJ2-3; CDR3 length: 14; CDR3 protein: CASSLFSVEDTQYF
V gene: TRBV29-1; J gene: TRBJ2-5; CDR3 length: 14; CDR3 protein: CSVEDRGQSETQYF
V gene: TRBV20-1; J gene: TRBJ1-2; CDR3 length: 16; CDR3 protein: CSARDSPGRFNYGYTF
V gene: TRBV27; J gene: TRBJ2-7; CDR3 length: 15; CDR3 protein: CASSLALVRVDEQYF
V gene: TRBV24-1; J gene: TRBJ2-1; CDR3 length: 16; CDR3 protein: CATSDVTSWAYNEQFF
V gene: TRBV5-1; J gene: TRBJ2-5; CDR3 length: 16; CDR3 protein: CASSWGTGGEQETQYF
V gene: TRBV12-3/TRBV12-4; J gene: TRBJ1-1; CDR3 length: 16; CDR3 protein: CASSLSQGFVDTEAFF